Below, 5 T cell receptor beta chains from the same sample are listed, as sequenced in a study of blood T cell repertoires in COVID-19. The table came from immunoSEQ multiplex PCR; TCRdb's copy has only in-frame clones and leaves some out. The data contain around 30,000 clones, 80% to 90% of them seen just once; the ten biggest clones take up 9.9%. The material sequenced was peripheral blood. The receptors originated from a human donor in a cohort sampled during active COVID-19.

V usage is TRBV21-1 and J usage is TRBJ2-2; the tabulated D call, TRBD2, remains unverified against the DNA. TRBV21-1 is termed a pseudogene. The CDR3 is made up of 18 amino acids. The CDR3 region has the DNA TGTGCCAGCAGCAAAGGCCCGACTAGCGGAAAGAACACCGGGGAGCTGTTTTTT. Its translation: CASSKGPTSGKNTGELFF.

This chain uses TRBV10-3 with TRBJ2-5, with D possibly being TRBD2 (6 bases). Germline CDR1 ENHRY, CDR2 SYGVKD. V was trimmed by 4 bases and J by 5 bases, leaving 11 bases between them. The CDR3 sequence is 13 residues long. The CDR3 loop reads CAISAGREETQYF. CDR3 nucleotides: TGTGCCATCAGTGCAGGTCGGGAGGAGACCCAGTACTTC.

This clone was recorded once. The rearrangement joins TRBV6-1 to TRBJ1-3, with 7 bases identical to TRBD1. The CDR3 consists of 17 residues. The germline gives CDR1 MNHNS, CDR2 SASEGT. V dropped 0 bases and J dropped 3; count of bases not matched to a gene: 8. CDR3 sequence: CASSEALRQGGGNTIYF. DNA of the CDR3: TGTGCCAGCAGTGAAGCGCTTCGACAGGGCGGTGGAAACACCATATATTTT.

This chain joins TRBV19 and TRBJ1-5, with TRBD1 matching 7 bases. There are 13 residues in the CDR3. V lost 5 bases to trimming and J lost 4 bases; unmatched junction nucleotides: 2. CDR1 and CDR2 (germline): LNHDA, SQIVND (reference sequence). Here the CDR3 reads CASSQDRNQPQHF. DNA of the CDR3: TGTGCCAGTAGTCAGGACAGGAATCAGCCCCAGCATTTT.

This chain joins TRBV5-5 and TRBJ2-6; D ambiguous. Deletions cut 0 bases from V and 0 bases from J, with 4 bases between. From germline, CDR1 is SGHKS and CDR2 YYEKEE (reference sequence). CDR3 length: 15 amino acids. Here the CDR3 DNA reads TGTGCCAGCAGCTTGGACAGCTCTGGGGCCAACGTCCTGACTTTC. It yields the protein CASSLDSSGANVLTF.